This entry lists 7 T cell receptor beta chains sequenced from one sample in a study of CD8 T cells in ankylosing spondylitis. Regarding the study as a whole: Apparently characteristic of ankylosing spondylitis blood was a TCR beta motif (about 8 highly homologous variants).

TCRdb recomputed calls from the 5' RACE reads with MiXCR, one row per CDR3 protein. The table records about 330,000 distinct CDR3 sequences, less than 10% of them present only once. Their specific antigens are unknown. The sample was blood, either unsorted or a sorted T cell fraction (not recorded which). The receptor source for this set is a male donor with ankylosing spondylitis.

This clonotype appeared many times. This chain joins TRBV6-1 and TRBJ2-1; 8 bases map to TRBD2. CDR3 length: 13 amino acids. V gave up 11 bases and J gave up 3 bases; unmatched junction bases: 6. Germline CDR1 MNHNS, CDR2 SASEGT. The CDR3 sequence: CACRTSGYNEQFF. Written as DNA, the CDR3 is TGTGCCTGCCGCACTAGCGGCTACAATGAGCAGTTCTTC.

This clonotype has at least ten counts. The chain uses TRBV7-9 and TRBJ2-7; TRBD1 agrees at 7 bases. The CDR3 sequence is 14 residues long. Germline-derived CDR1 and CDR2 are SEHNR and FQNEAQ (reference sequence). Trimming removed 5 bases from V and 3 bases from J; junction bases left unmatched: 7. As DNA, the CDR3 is TGTGCCAGCAGCCCGGGACAGACCTTCTACGAGCAGTACTTC. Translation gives CASSPGQTFYEQYF.

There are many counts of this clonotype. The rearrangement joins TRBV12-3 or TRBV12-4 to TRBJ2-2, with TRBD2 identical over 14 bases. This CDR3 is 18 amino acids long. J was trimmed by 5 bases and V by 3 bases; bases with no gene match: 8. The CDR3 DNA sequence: TGTGCCAGCAGTTTCTTGGGACTAGCGGGAGAAGGGACCGGGGAGCTGTTTTTT. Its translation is CASSFLGLAGEGTGELFF.

CDR3 residues: CSARDSLETQYF. CDR3 nucleotide sequence: TGCAGTGCTAGAGATTCGTTAGAGACCCAGTACTTC. The V gene is TRBV20-1, the J gene TRBJ2-5; no reliable D call. The ends were cut back, 0 bases at V and 4 bases at J, with 6 bases in the middle. The germline gives CDR1 DFQATT, CDR2 SNEGSKA (reference sequence). The CDR3 spans 12 residues.

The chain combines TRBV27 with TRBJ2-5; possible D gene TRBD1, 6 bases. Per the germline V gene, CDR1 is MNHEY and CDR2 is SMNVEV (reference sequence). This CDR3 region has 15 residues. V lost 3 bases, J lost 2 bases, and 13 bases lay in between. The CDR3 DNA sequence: TGTGCCAGCAGTTTCAGGGGCCGGCGTCAAGAGACCCAGTACTTC. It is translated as CASSFRGRRQETQYF.

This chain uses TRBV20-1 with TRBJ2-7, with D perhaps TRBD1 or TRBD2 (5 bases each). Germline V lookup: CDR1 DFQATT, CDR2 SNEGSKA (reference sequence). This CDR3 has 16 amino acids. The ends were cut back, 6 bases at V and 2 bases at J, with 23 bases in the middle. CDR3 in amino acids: CSAKPPAGEGAYEQYF. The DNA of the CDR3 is TGCAGTGCAAAACCCCCAGCCGGGGAAGGGGCCTACGAGCAGTACTTC.

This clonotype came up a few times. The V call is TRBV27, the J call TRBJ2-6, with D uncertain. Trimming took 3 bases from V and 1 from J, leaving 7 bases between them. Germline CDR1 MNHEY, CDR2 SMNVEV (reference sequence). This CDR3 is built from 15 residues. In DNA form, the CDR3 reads TGTGCCAGCAGTTTTGGGTCTTCTGGGGCCAACGTCCTGACTTTC. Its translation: CASSFGSSGANVLTF.